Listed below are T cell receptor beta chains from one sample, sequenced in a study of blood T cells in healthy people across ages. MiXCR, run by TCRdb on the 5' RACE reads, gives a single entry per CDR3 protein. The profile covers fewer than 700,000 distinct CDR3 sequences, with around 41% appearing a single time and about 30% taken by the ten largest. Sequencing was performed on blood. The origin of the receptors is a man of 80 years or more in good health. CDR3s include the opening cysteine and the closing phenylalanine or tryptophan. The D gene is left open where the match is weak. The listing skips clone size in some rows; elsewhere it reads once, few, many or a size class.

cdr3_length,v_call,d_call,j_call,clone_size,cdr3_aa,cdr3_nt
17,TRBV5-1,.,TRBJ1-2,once,CASSRLTGGESYYGYTF,TGCGCCAGCTCCCGGTTAACAGGCGGTGAGAGTTATTATGGCTACACCTTC
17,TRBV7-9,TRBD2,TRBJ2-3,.,CASSLTPGLANTDTQYF,TGTGCCAGCAGCTTAACCCCGGGACTAGCAAACACAGATACGCAGTATTTT
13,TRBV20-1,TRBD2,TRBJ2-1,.,CSAGTSGHNEQFF,TGCAGTGCTGGGACTAGCGGACACAATGAGCAGTTCTTC
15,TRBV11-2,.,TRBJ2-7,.,CASSLGMDRAYEQYF,TGTGCCAGCAGCTTAGGAATGGACAGAGCCTACGAGCAGTACTTC
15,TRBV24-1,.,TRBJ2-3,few,CATSDRGQSTDTQYF,TGTGCCACCAGTGACCGAGGACAGAGCACAGATACGCAGTATTTT
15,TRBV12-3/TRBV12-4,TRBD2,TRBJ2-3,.,CASTLLAIGTDTQYF,TGTGCCAGCACCCTACTAGCGATTGGCACAGATACGCAGTATTTT
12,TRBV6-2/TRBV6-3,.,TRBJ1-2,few,CASSRRDYGYTF,TGTGCCAGCTCTAGAAGGGACTATGGCTACACCTTC
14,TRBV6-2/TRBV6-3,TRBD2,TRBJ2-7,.,CASSYSGGYGEQYF,TGTGCCAGCAGTTACAGCGGGGGCTACGGCGAGCAGTACTTC
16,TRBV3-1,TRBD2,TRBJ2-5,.,CASSREGGRAYETQYF,TGTGCCAGCAGCCGAGAGGGCGGGAGGGCCTATGAGACCCAGTACTTC
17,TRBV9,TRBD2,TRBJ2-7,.,CASSVRGGQGTYNEQYF,TGTGCCAGCAGCGTCCGCGGGGGGCAGGGAACCTACAATGAGCAGTACTTC
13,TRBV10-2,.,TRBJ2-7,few,CASSGNKGYEQYF,TGCGCCAGCAGTGGAAACAAGGGCTACGAGCAGTACTTC
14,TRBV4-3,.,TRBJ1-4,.,CASSPERELGKLFF,TGCGCCAGCAGCCCAGAGAGGGAGTTGGGAAAACTGTTTTTT
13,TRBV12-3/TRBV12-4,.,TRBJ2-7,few,CASSLQVSYEQYF,TGTGCCAGCAGCTTACAGGTATCCTACGAGCAGTACTTC
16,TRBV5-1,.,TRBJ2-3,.,CASSLVPQLDTDTQYF,TGCGCCAGCAGCTTGGTTCCCCAGCTAGACACAGATACGCAGTATTTT
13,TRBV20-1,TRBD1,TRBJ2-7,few,CSAMGQGRYEQYF,TGCAGTGCTATGGGACAGGGAAGGTACGAGCAGTACTTC
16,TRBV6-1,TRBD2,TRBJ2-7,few,CASIPSGGAGPYEQYF,TGTGCCAGCATCCCTAGCGGGGGGGCTGGCCCCTACGAGCAGTACTTC
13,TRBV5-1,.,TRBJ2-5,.,CASGAIDQETQYF,TGCGCCAGCGGCGCCATCGATCAAGAGACCCAGTACTTC
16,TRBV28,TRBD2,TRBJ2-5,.,CASTDPFRGVLKTQYF,TGTGCCAGCACCGACCCTTTCCGGGGGGTTTTGAAGACCCAGTACTTC
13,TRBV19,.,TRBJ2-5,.,CASTRGPRETQYF,TGTGCCAGTACCAGAGGCCCTCGGGAGACCCAGTACTTC